The 17 T cell receptor beta chains presented below share a single source sample, sequenced in a study of response to subunit inactivated influenza vaccine. TCRdb reprocessed the RT-PCR reads with MiXCR, giving one entry per CDR3 protein. The table records about 520,000 distinct CDR3 sequences, under 8.5% of them present only once. This sample comprised PBMCs from blood, obtained roughly 24 months after vaccination. The receptors come from a man between 50 and 70 years old who received an inactivated influenza vaccine.

This clonotype occurred a few times. The chain employs TRBV7-2 and TRBJ1-1; D not resolved. Trimming left V 1 base short and J 7 bases short, with 7 bases between. CDR1 and CDR2 (germline): SGHTA, FQGNSA. CDR3 size: 12 residues. The DNA of the CDR3 is TGTGCCAGCAGCTTAGTCGTCGGTGAAGCTTTCTTT. Protein product: CASSLVVGEAFF.

The rearrangement links TRBV7-8 to TRBJ2-2; D gene ambiguous. Between the trimmed V and J ends, which lost 0 bases and 2 bases, there was a span of 10 bases. Germline V gene lookup returns CDR1 SGHVS and CDR2 FQNEAQ. This CDR3 is built from 16 residues. The CDR3 region is CASSLALAENTGELFF. CDR3 bases: TGTGCCAGCAGCTTAGCTCTTGCGGAAAACACCGGGGAGCTGTTTTTT.

This chain uses TRBV20-1 with TRBJ2-1; a weak D match, TRBD2 (6 bases). V shed 0 bases and J shed 4 bases, with 13 bases lying between them. This CDR3 region has 15 residues. From germline, CDR1 is DFQATT and CDR2 SNEGSKA (reference sequence). CDR3 in DNA: TGCAGTGCTAGAGATGTTAGCGGTGGGTACAATGAGCAGTTCTTC. Encoded protein: CSARDVSGGYNEQFF.

The rearrangement joins TRBV20-1 to TRBJ2-5, with unresolved D. The V gene's germline CDR1 is DFQATT and CDR2 SNEGSKA (reference sequence). The CDR3 contains 11 residues. V was clipped by 3 bases and J by 4 bases, with 6 bases between them. CDR3 DNA: TGCAGTGCTAGGGGAAGAGAGACCCAGTACTTC. Its protein product is CSARGRETQYF.

This clonotype was detected many times. The chain joins TRBV7-8 to TRBJ2-3, with D perhaps matching TRBD1 (5 bases). There are 14 residues in the CDR3. V was pared by 5 bases and J by 1 base, with 10 bases between. Germline V gene sequence: CDR1 SGHVS, CDR2 FQNEAQ. DNA of the CDR3: TGTGCCAGCAGCGAGCTAGGGGGCACAGATACGCAGTATTTT. As protein: CASSELGGTDTQYF.

The table lists this clonotype with a few counts. The chain recombines TRBV20-1 with TRBJ2-3, with a tentative D call TRBD2 (6 bases). Trimming pared 3 bases from V and 3 bases from J, leaving 16 bases between. Germline loops: CDR1 DFQATT, CDR2 SNEGSKA (reference sequence). This CDR3 comprises 15 residues. CDR3 sequence (DNA): TGCAGTGCTAGTGAGGAGCGGGTCGGGACAGATACGCAGTATTTT. Translated, it gives CSASEERVGTDTQYF.

The sample holds many counts of this clonotype. This chain joins TRBV12-3 or TRBV12-4 and TRBJ1-1; D may be TRBD1 (6 bases). This CDR3 spans 13 amino acids. With 4 bases removed from V and 4 bases from J, the gap between germline ends came to 10 bases. The CDR3 is CASSSRGGTEAFF. DNA of the CDR3: TGTGCCAGCAGTTCCAGGGGAGGCACTGAAGCTTTCTTT.

This clonotype was seen only a few times. The V and J genes are TRBV12-3 or TRBV12-4 and TRBJ2-3, with 9 bases matching TRBD1. The CDR3 is made up of 14 amino acids. The V segment lost 4 bases and the J segment 7 bases; nucleotides outside the gene matches: 6. The CDR3 region is CASSSGQGDHTQYF. The CDR3 nucleotides are TGTGCCAGCAGTTCGGGACAGGGCGACCATACGCAGTATTTT.

This clonotype was detected only a few times. V usage is TRBV27 and J usage is TRBJ1-6; weak D call: TRBD1 (5 bases). V gave up 6 bases and J gave up 5 bases, with 11 bases separating them. CDR1 and CDR2 (germline): MNHEY, SMNVEV (reference sequence). CDR3 length equals 14 residues. CDR3 loop: CASRAGTHNSPLHF. The CDR3 DNA is TGTGCCAGCAGAGCCGGGACCCATAATTCACCCCTCCACTTT.

This clonotype occurred many times. The gene calls are TRBV4-3 and TRBJ2-1, with D possibly TRBD2 on 6 matching bases. The CDR3 totals 17 residues. The V and J ends lost 2 bases and 2 bases respectively, with 16 bases between them. From germline, CDR1 is LGHNA and CDR2 YSLEER. The CDR3 sequence: CASSQSYGGSAYNEQFF. The CDR3 DNA follows: TGCGCCAGCAGCCAATCTTACGGGGGTAGTGCCTACAATGAGCAGTTCTTC.

The chain joins TRBV20-1 to TRBJ1-1; maybe TRBD1 (5 bases). V was trimmed by 6 bases and J by 0 bases, leaving 11 bases between them. This CDR3 is built from 13 residues. Germline loops: CDR1 DFQATT, CDR2 SNEGSKA (reference sequence). CDR3 in DNA: TGCAGTGCCTCAGGGATGATGAACACTGAAGCTTTCTTT. Its translation is CSASGMMNTEAFF.

In its sample, this clonotype was seen a few times. The chain recombines TRBV28 with TRBJ1-5, with D maybe TRBD1 (5 bases). The length of the CDR3 is 14 residues. CDR1 and CDR2 (germline): MDHEN, SYDVKM. V lost 2 bases and J 6 bases, leaving 11 bases between the germline ends. CDR3 sequence reads: CASSLQGSFQPQHF. The CDR3 bases are TGTGCCAGCAGTTTACAGGGTTCATTTCAGCCCCAGCATTTT.

This clonotype was counted between two and nine times. J is TRBJ1-1 and V is TRBV7-2; D is possibly TRBD1 (6 bases). Germline V gene lookup returns CDR1 SGHTA and CDR2 FQGNSA. Trimming pared 6 bases from V and 3 bases from J, leaving 14 bases between. The CDR3 covers 14 residues. The CDR3 region is CASSPWGAYTEAFF. In DNA form, the CDR3 reads TGTGCCAGCAGTCCGTGGGGGGCTTACACTGAAGCTTTCTTT.

This clonotype was found a few times. J is TRBJ2-1 and V is TRBV4-1; weak D call: TRBD2 (6 bases). V dropped 1 base and J dropped 0 bases, with 7 bases sitting between them. The CDR3 is made up of 15 amino acids. Germline lookup yields CDR1 MGHRA and CDR2 YSYEKL. DNA for the CDR3: TGCGCCAGCAGCCAAGTCGGGAGCTCCTACAATGAGCAGTTCTTC. This encodes CASSQVGSSYNEQFF.

At least ten counts were recorded for this clonotype. The chain carries TRBV20-1 and TRBJ2-3, with D possibly matching TRBD2 (5 bases). The CDR3 consists of 14 residues. Germline V gene data show CDR1 as DFQATT and CDR2 as SNEGSKA (reference sequence). Trimming cost V 6 bases and J 2 bases, with 15 bases left between them. CDR3 sequence reads: CSAKTRTLTDTQYF. For the CDR3, the DNA is TGCAGTGCCAAGACACGGACTCTCACAGATACGCAGTATTTT.

This chain connects TRBV10-3 to TRBJ2-7, with 8 nucleotides matching TRBD1. This CDR3 contains 16 residues. CDR1 and CDR2 (germline): ENHRY, SYGVKD. The trim removed 2 bases at V and 5 bases at J, leaving 11 bases unmatched. The CDR3 is CAISEKTGTGLDEQYF. Here the CDR3 DNA reads TGTGCCATCAGTGAGAAGACCGGGACAGGTCTCGACGAGCAGTACTTC.

This clonotype has a count of ten or more. This rearrangement joins TRBV4-1 to TRBJ1-1; no firm D call. CDR3 length: 14 residues. The V gene's germline CDR1 is MGHRA and CDR2 YSYEKL. Trimming stripped 0 bases from V and 5 bases from J, with 10 bases between. CDR3 nucleotides: TGCGCCAGCAGCCAAGATTCCGGACGGACTGAAGCTTTCTTT. Translation gives CASSQDSGRTEAFF.